This T cell receptor (beta chain) was sequenced during a study of PD-1 blockade in classical Hodgkin lymphoma. The data were produced by immunoSEQ multiplex PCR, yet TCRdb's version contains in-frame clones alone and is incomplete. Of approximately 34,000 clones listed, roughly 82% are singletons. Of note for this clone: Its antigen is unidentified.

Study-wide results and caveats: Patients newly diagnosed and complete responders had comparable baseline diversity.

Every single patient, without exception, relapsed after autologous stem cell transplantation, and brentuximab vedotin exposure varied. Per germline, CDR1 SEHNR and CDR2 FQNEAQ (reference sequence). The V end was cut by 2 bases, the J end by 1 base, with 14 bases between. The CDR3 contains 16 residues. The chain couples TRBV7-9 to TRBJ1-1; maybe TRBD1 (5 bases). The source of this sequence is a human donor with classical Hodgkin lymphoma. The material sequenced was peripheral blood mononuclear cells (PBMCs), taken at baseline. The CDR3 DNA is TGTGCCAGCAGCTTAACCGGGGCCGACCCGAACACTGAAGCTTTCTTT. Protein sequence: CASSLTGADPNTEAFF.